The next 9 T cell receptor beta chains were all read from a single sample in a study of T cell responses to AZD1222 COVID-19 vaccine. Assay used: immunoSEQ multiplex PCR; TCRdb lists only in-frame clones, some missing. Of about 120,000 clones in the sample, roughly 90% are singletons; the top ten hold approximately 8%. The sample was peripheral blood, taken 28 days after the second AZD1222 dose. These TCRs come from an adult who received the AZD1222 COVID-19 vaccine.

The chain couples TRBV29-1 to TRBJ2-1, with D perhaps TRBD2 (7 bases). This CDR3 is built from 14 residues. Trimming took 3 bases from V and 5 from J, leaving 14 bases between them. In germline, CDR1 is SQVTM, CDR2 ANQGSEA. The CDR3 nucleotides read TGCAGCGTTGACGTGGGGGGGCAAAACAATGAGCAGTTCTTC. It yields the protein CSVDVGGQNNEQFF.

CDR3 region: CASSPGSPGDTEAFF. CDR3 DNA: TGTGCCAGCTCACCAGGCAGCCCGGGGGACACTGAAGCTTTCTTT. The chain couples TRBV18 to TRBJ1-1; D perhaps matches TRBD1 (5 bases). The CDR3 spans 15 residues. Germline CDR1 KGHSH, CDR2 LQKENI. The V gene lost 2 bases and the J gene lost 3 bases, with 13 bases spanning the gap.

This clone was detected ten times or more. The rearrangement uses TRBV7-2 and TRBJ2-5; D unresolved. Germline CDR1 and CDR2: SGHTA and FQGNSA. The CDR3 contains 16 residues. The V gene lost 1 base and the J gene lost 13 bases, with 25 bases spanning the gap. CDR3 coding DNA: TGTGCCAGCAGCTTAGTGTCCATCCAGACCTCTGGCGGACCGTACTTC. Protein product: CASSLVSIQTSGGPYF.

The J gene is TRBJ2-1, the V gene TRBV5-8; 7 bases line up with TRBD2. Germline V CDR1 and CDR2: SGHTS, YDEGEE. The CDR3 totals 15 residues. V lost 4 bases, J lost 0 bases, and 4 bases stayed unmatched. The CDR3 DNA follows: TGTGCCAGCAGCATTAGCGGGTACTCCTACAATGAGCAGTTCTTC. Protein sequence: CASSISGYSYNEQFF.

This chain links TRBV28 with TRBJ1-2; TRBD1 is a possible D gene (6 bases). The CDR3 contains 14 residues. V lost 2 bases to trimming and J lost 8 bases, with 15 bases between them. In germline, CDR1 is MDHEN, CDR2 SYDVKM. The DNA of the CDR3 is TGTGCCAGCAGTTTACGGGACAACCTAGAAGGCTACACCTTC. Translating it yields CASSLRDNLEGYTF.

This clone occurred once. This chain uses TRBV27 with TRBJ2-6; tentatively, D is TRBD1 (6 bases). V lost 1 base, J lost 0 bases, and 22 bases lay in between. The CDR3 length is 21 residues. Germline V gene lookup returns CDR1 MNHEY and CDR2 SMNVEV (reference sequence). In DNA form, the CDR3 reads TGTGCCAGCAGTTTATGGGGCCACGGACAGATTCGAATCTCTGGGGCCAACGTCCTGACTTTC. It yields the protein CASSLWGHGQIRISGANVLTF.

In this sample, this clone turned up once. The chain combines TRBV7-8 with TRBJ1-2, with D perhaps TRBD1 (5 bases). Trimming shortened V by 1 base and J by 4 bases, and 7 bases separated the two germline ends. The CDR3 sequence is 13 residues long. Per the germline V gene, CDR1 is SGHVS and CDR2 is FQNEAQ. The CDR3 DNA reads TGTGCCAGCAGCTTAGGGACAATCTATGGCTACACCTTC. Protein sequence: CASSLGTIYGYTF.

This clone showed up just once. The chain employs TRBV25-1 and TRBJ2-7, with a possible D match to TRBD1 (6 bases). CDR1 MGHDK and CDR2 SYGVNS come from the germline V gene. This CDR3 has 14 residues. The V end lost 3 bases, the J end lost 3 bases, and 12 bases lay between the germline ends. DNA of the CDR3: TGTGCCAGCAGTGATTGGGACACCGTCTACGAGCAGTACTTC. The encoded protein is CASSDWDTVYEQYF.

The DNA for the CDR3 is TGTGCCAGCAGTGAAGAGACTCCCGGTCGAGGTACGCAGTATTTT. As protein: CASSEETPGRGTQYF. V usage is TRBV2 and J usage is TRBJ2-3; no firm D call. Germline V gene sequence: CDR1 SNHLY, CDR2 FYNNEI. The CDR3 has 15 amino acids. Deletions cut 1 base from V and 8 bases from J, with 16 bases between.